These T cell receptor beta chains were read from a single sample in a study of blood T cell repertoires in COVID-19. TCRdb's copy holds only in-frame clones and misses some; the assay was immunoSEQ multiplex PCR. This table has approximately 180,000 clones, 88% appearing once. The sequencing sample was made of peripheral blood. The origin of the receptors is a man aged 35 to 55 with active or convalescent COVID-19. Both conserved end residues are part of each CDR3. Each record gives: CDR3 length, J gene, D gene, clone size, V gene, CDR3 protein, CDR3 DNA. The D gene is left open where the match is weak. Expanded clones are given a class, and other clones once, few, many or no size at all.

CDR3 length: 16; J gene: TRBJ2-2; D gene: NA; clone size: NA; V gene: TRBV7-9; CDR3 protein: CAGKEAITESTGELFF; CDR3 DNA: TGTGCCGGAAAGGAGGCGATAACCGAAAGCACCGGGGAGCTGTTTTTT
CDR3 length: 14; J gene: TRBJ2-3; D gene: NA; clone size: NA; V gene: TRBV24-1; CDR3 protein: CATSPGLYTDTQYF; CDR3 DNA: TGTGCCACCAGCCCGGGACTGTACACAGATACGCAGTATTTT
CDR3 length: 13; J gene: TRBJ2-5; D gene: TRBD1; clone size: NA; V gene: TRBV25-1; CDR3 protein: CASRQGAVETQYF; CDR3 DNA: TGTGCCAGCAGACAGGGGGCAGTGGAGACCCAGTACTTC
CDR3 length: 15; J gene: TRBJ2-7; D gene: NA; clone size: NA; V gene: TRBV5-1; CDR3 protein: CASSSGTPSSYEQYF; CDR3 DNA: TGCGCCAGCAGCAGCGGGACACCGAGCTCCTACGAGCAGTACTTC
CDR3 length: 15; J gene: TRBJ1-4; D gene: NA; clone size: NA; V gene: TRBV19; CDR3 protein: CASRTRGATNEKLFF; CDR3 DNA: TGTGCCAGTAGGACGCGCGGGGCAACTAATGAAAAACTGTTTTTT
CDR3 length: 14; J gene: TRBJ2-7; D gene: NA; clone size: NA; V gene: TRBV4-1; CDR3 protein: CASSQEEISYEQYF; CDR3 DNA: TGCGCCAGCAGCCAAGAAGAGATCTCCTACGAGCAGTACTTC
CDR3 length: 11; J gene: TRBJ1-1; D gene: NA; clone size: NA; V gene: TRBV11-1; CDR3 protein: CASSLRGRAFF; CDR3 DNA: TGTGCCAGCAGCTTAAGGGGAAGAGCTTTCTTT
CDR3 length: 14; J gene: TRBJ2-3; D gene: TRBD2; clone size: NA; V gene: TRBV29-1; CDR3 protein: CSVESPAGADTQYF; CDR3 DNA: TGCAGCGTTGAGTCCCCTGCGGGAGCCGATACGCAGTATTTT
CDR3 length: 13; J gene: TRBJ1-2; D gene: NA; clone size: few; V gene: TRBV29-1; CDR3 protein: CSVDGLTNYGYTF; CDR3 DNA: TGCAGCGTTGATGGCCTGACTAACTATGGCTACACCTTC
CDR3 length: 13; J gene: TRBJ1-6; D gene: NA; clone size: once; V gene: TRBV6-5; CDR3 protein: CASRPLRGSPLHF; CDR3 DNA: TGTGCCAGCAGACCCTTAAGGGGCTCACCCCTCCACTTT
CDR3 length: 16; J gene: TRBJ1-5; D gene: TRBD1; clone size: NA; V gene: TRBV6-6; CDR3 protein: CASSYGRDRGLQPQHF; CDR3 DNA: TGTGCCAGCAGTTACGGCCGGGACAGGGGGCTTCAGCCCCAGCATTTT
CDR3 length: 14; J gene: TRBJ1-2; D gene: TRBD1; clone size: NA; V gene: TRBV29-1; CDR3 protein: CSVFSGTGVGGYTF; CDR3 DNA: TGCAGCGTCTTTTCCGGGACAGGGGTAGGAGGCTACACCTTC
CDR3 length: 14; J gene: TRBJ2-7; D gene: TRBD2; clone size: NA; V gene: TRBV30; CDR3 protein: CAWSGGLAGSAQYF; CDR3 DNA: TGTGCCTGGAGTGGAGGGCTAGCGGGGTCGGCGCAGTACTTC
CDR3 length: 14; J gene: TRBJ1-2; D gene: TRBD1; clone size: NA; V gene: TRBV10-3; CDR3 protein: CAISEVRGPGGYTF; CDR3 DNA: TGTGCCATCAGTGAGGTCAGGGGGCCTGGTGGCTACACCTTC
CDR3 length: 15; J gene: TRBJ2-7; D gene: NA; clone size: NA; V gene: TRBV4-3; CDR3 protein: CASSQVNYGYYEQYF; CDR3 DNA: TGCGCCAGCAGCCAAGTCAACTATGGGTACTACGAGCAGTACTTC
CDR3 length: 13; J gene: TRBJ1-2; D gene: NA; clone size: NA; V gene: TRBV5-1; CDR3 protein: CASSLEGVDGYTF; CDR3 DNA: TGCGCCAGCAGCTTGGAAGGGGTGGATGGCTACACCTTC
CDR3 length: 14; J gene: TRBJ1-4; D gene: NA; clone size: NA; V gene: TRBV15; CDR3 protein: CATSSGGDGEKLFF; CDR3 DNA: TGTGCCACCAGCAGCGGAGGGGATGGTGAAAAACTGTTTTTT
CDR3 length: 14; J gene: TRBJ2-7; D gene: TRBD2; clone size: NA; V gene: TRBV27; CDR3 protein: CASSRGTNLYEQYF; CDR3 DNA: TGTGCCAGCAGTCGCGGGACTAACCTTTACGAGCAGTACTTC
CDR3 length: 11; J gene: TRBJ1-2; D gene: NA; clone size: NA; V gene: TRBV28; CDR3 protein: CASRQNYGYTF; CDR3 DNA: TGTGCCAGCAGACAAAACTATGGCTACACCTTC
CDR3 length: 15; J gene: TRBJ2-3; D gene: TRBD2; clone size: NA; V gene: TRBV5-1; CDR3 protein: CASSVTSGSTDTQYF; CDR3 DNA: TGCGCCAGCAGCGTGACTAGCGGGAGTACAGATACGCAGTATTTT